This entry features one TCR beta chain sequence. This entry comes from a study of blood T cell repertoires in COVID-19. On the study more broadly: Samples came from the United States, Italy and Spain, spanning acute and convalescent COVID-19. The cDNA or gDNA used as material had been derived from T cells, B-cell-depleted T cells, or PBMCs.

CDR1 and CDR2 (germline): SGHVS, FQNEAQ. The CDR3 runs 15 residues. Trimming removed 1 base from V and 9 bases from J; junction bases left unmatched: 7. Authors' methods: Amplification with reference gene primers provided the estimates of nucleated cell counts. The assay was immunoSEQ multiplex PCR, and TCRdb's table has in-frame clones only and misses some. V and J calls and clone size are as listed in that table; D and trimming were resolved from the DNA. The data show some 110,000 clones, over 80% seen once. The sample taken for sequencing was peripheral blood. The rearrangement uses TRBV7-8 and TRBJ2-2; 8 bases line up with TRBD1. The sequence derives from a man aged 25-45 years with acute or convalescent COVID-19. The CDR3 DNA reads as TGTGCCAGCAGCTTAGGACAGGGGCGTTCTCGGGAGCTGTTTTTT. Translated: CASSLGQGRSRELFF. The full variable domain, in which reference TRBV7-8 and TRBJ2-2 provide the parts outside the CDR3, is GAGVSQSPRYKVAKRGQDVALRCDPISGHVSLFWYQQALGQGPEFLTYFQNEAQLDKSGLPSDRFFAERPEGSVSTLKIQRTQQEDSAVYLCASSLGQGRSRELFFGEGSRLTVL.